This T cell receptor (beta chain) was identified in a study of blood T cell repertoires in COVID-19. Whole-study context: The United States, Italy and Spain supplied acute and convalescent COVID-19 samples. PBMCs, B-cell-depleted T cells, or T cells provided the cDNA or gDNA that made up the material.

Followed longitudinally, the Seattle patients had been enrolled during active infection. Original data processing: For nucleated cells, counts were estimated from reference gene primer amplification. Only in-frame clones appear in the TCRdb table, and some are missing; sequencing was by immunoSEQ multiplex PCR. D and trimming come from the DNA, and the V and J calls and clone size come from that table. The sample lists 210,000 or so clones; roughly 85% were seen once. V lost 3 bases, J lost 6 bases, and 15 bases lay in between. Germline V gene data show CDR1 as DFQATT and CDR2 as SNEGSKA (reference sequence). The CDR3 consists of 14 residues.

This chain joins TRBV20-1 and TRBJ2-1; no clear D gene. The receptor's source is a man over 45 with COVID-19, enrolled during active disease. Material for sequencing was peripheral blood. The CDR3 spells CSASFAAGLNEQFF. The CDR3 DNA is TGCAGTGCTAGTTTTGCTGCAGGCCTCAATGAGCAGTTCTTC.